One and the same sample provided the 23 T cell receptor beta chains below, sequenced in a study of blood T cell repertoires in COVID-19. Sequencing used immunoSEQ multiplex PCR; TCRdb keeps in-frame clones, though not all of them. The table records 200,000 to 250,000 clones, 85% to 90% of them present only once. Material for sequencing was PBMCs or T cells enriched from blood (not recorded which). These receptors were obtained from a man in his forties or fifties who had been exposed to COVID-19.

This chain uses TRBV25-1 with TRBJ1-2; TRBD1 might be the D (5 bases). In germline, CDR1 is MGHDK, CDR2 SYGVNS. Trimming left V 5 bases short and J 8 bases short, with 18 bases between. The CDR3 covers 14 residues. CDR3 loop: CASSKQVQSGGYTF. The CDR3 coding sequence is TGTGCCAGCAGTAAACAGGTCCAATCCGGCGGCTACACCTTC.

The chain employs TRBV19 and TRBJ1-5, with TRBD1 as a possible D gene (5 bases). CDR1 LNHDA and CDR2 SQIVND come from the germline V gene (reference sequence). Trimming took off 3 bases at V and 5 bases at J, with 11 bases between the two ends. The CDR3 length is 14 residues. The CDR3 DNA sequence: TGTGCCAGTAGTATCGTGGCAGGGTATCAGCCCCAGCATTTT. It codes for CASSIVAGYQPQHF.

The J gene is TRBJ1-1, the V gene TRBV2, with D perhaps TRBD1 (6 bases). Trimming stripped 6 bases from V and 0 bases from J, with 11 bases between. Germline V gene data show CDR1 as SNHLY and CDR2 as FYNNEI. The CDR3 sequence is 14 residues long. The CDR3 sequence: CASRGQNMNTEAFF. In DNA, the CDR3 is TGTGCCAGCAGGGGACAAAACATGAACACTGAAGCTTTCTTT. Variable domain in full (rest from reference TRBV2 and TRBJ1-1): EPEVTQTPSHQVTQMGQEVILRCVPISNHLYFYWYRQILGQKVEFLVSFYNNEISEKSEIFDDQFSVERPDGSNFTLKIRSTKLEDSAMYFCASRGQNMNTEAFFGQGTRLTVV.

This chain links TRBV11-2 with TRBJ2-7; 8 positions match TRBD2. Germline V gene lookup returns CDR1 SGHAT and CDR2 FQNNGV. This CDR3 spans 14 amino acids. J lost 3 bases, V lost 1 base, and 2 bases had no gene match. DNA of the CDR3: TGTGCCAGCAGCTTAGTTACTAGCGGCTACGAGCAGTACGTC. Protein: CASSLVTSGYEQYV.

This clone was found once. The chain joins TRBV4-1 to TRBJ1-1; D is undetermined. V was shortened by 4 bases and J by 5 bases, with 17 bases between the two germline ends. In germline, CDR1 is MGHRA, CDR2 YSYEKL. This CDR3 contains 15 residues. The CDR3: CASSLTVLVLTEAFF. CDR3 DNA: TGCGCCAGCAGCCTCACCGTCCTAGTACTGACTGAAGCTTTCTTT.

This chain connects TRBV7-3 to TRBJ2-3, with 9 bases aligning to TRBD2. With V trimmed by 5 bases and J by 2 bases, 5 bases remained unmatched. The length of the CDR3 is 15 residues. Looked up from germline, CDR1 is SGHTA and CDR2 is FQGTGA. The CDR3 bases are TGTGCCAGCAGCAATAGCGGGGGCCTCACAGATACGCAGTATTTT. It is translated as CASSNSGGLTDTQYF.

V and J are TRBV11-1 and TRBJ2-2; D unresolved. The CDR3 loop spans 16 amino acids. The V gene's germline CDR1 is SGHAT and CDR2 FQDESV (reference sequence). The V and J ends lost 6 bases and 2 bases respectively, with 16 bases between them. DNA of the CDR3: TGTGCCAGCAGTCACTCCATGTTGGTAAACACCGGGGAGCTGTTTTTT. Its translation: CASSHSMLVNTGELFF. The full variable domain, with the rest looked up from reference TRBV11-1 and TRBJ2-2, is EAEVAQSPRYKITEKSQAVAFWCDPISGHATLYWYRQILGQGPELLVQFQDESVVDDSQLPKDRFSAERLKGVDSTLKIQPAELGDSAMYLCASSHSMLVNTGELFFGEGSRLTVL.

The CDR3 region is CASSSGTGANEKLFF. DNA of the CDR3: TGTGCCAGCAGCTCTGGGACAGGGGCTAATGAAAAACTGTTTTTT. The chain combines TRBV9 with TRBJ1-4, with TRBD1 matching 10 bases. J was trimmed by 3 bases and V by 4 bases; bases with no gene match: 3. CDR1 and CDR2 from the germline V gene are SGDLS and YYNGEE. There are 15 residues in the CDR3.

The rearrangement uses TRBV2 and TRBJ2-7; 9 bases align to TRBD1. Germline V gives CDR1 SNHLY, CDR2 FYNNEI. The junction had 1 base not matched to a gene; V was cut back by 4 bases and J by 6 bases. The CDR3 is 12 residues long. DNA of the CDR3: TGTGCCAGCAGTGTGACAGGGGGCGAGCAGTACGTC. Protein sequence: CASSVTGGEQYV.

The chain links TRBV19 to TRBJ2-1; 9 nucleotides line up with TRBD2. The CDR3 length is 15 residues. Per the germline V gene, CDR1 is LNHDA and CDR2 is SQIVND (reference sequence). V dropped 2 bases and J dropped 3; count of bases not matched to a gene: 2. DNA of the CDR3: TGTGCCAGTAGTATAATTAGCGGGAGCTACAATGAGCAGTTCTTC. It is translated as CASSIISGSYNEQFF.

This sequence joins TRBV24-1 and TRBJ1-1, with 9 bases fitting TRBD1. The J segment lost 5 bases and the V segment lost 8 bases, leaving 11 bases of the junction unmatched. This CDR3 contains 15 residues. The germline V gene has CDR1 KGHDR and CDR2 SFDVKD. CDR3 loop: CATTHGQGRSTEAFF. The CDR3 nucleotides are TGTGCCACCACTCACGGACAGGGGCGTAGTACTGAAGCTTTCTTT.

The rearrangement uses TRBV29-1 and TRBJ2-7; D perhaps matches TRBD1 (6 bases). This CDR3 has 12 residues. Germline CDR1 is SQVTM and CDR2 is ANQGSEA. Trimming took off 4 bases at V and 5 bases at J, with 12 bases between the two ends. The CDR3 region is CSVVEQGDEQYV. CDR3 DNA: TGCAGCGTTGTGGAACAGGGTGACGAGCAGTACGTC.

This chain connects TRBV7-9 to TRBJ1-6; D uncertain. Trimming shortened V by 5 bases and J by 0 bases, and 8 bases separated the two germline ends. The CDR3 loop spans 15 amino acids. Germline CDR1 is SEHNR and CDR2 is FQNEAQ (reference sequence). The CDR3 DNA reads TGTGCCAGCAGCCTACACAGCTCCTATAATTCACCCCTCCACTTT. Its protein is CASSLHSSYNSPLHF. The full variable domain, rest sourced from reference TRBV7-9 and TRBJ1-6, is DTGVSQNPRHKITKRGQNVTFRCDPISEHNRLYWYRQTLGQGPEFLTYFQNEAQLEKSRLLSDRFSAERPKGSFSTLEIQRTEQGDSAMYLCASSLHSSYNSPLHFGNGTRLTVT.

The genes are TRBV5-4 and TRBJ2-1; 11 positions match TRBD1. Germline CDR1 SGHNT, CDR2 YYREEE (reference sequence). The V segment lost 6 bases and the J segment 7 bases; nucleotides outside the gene matches: 6. This CDR3 is 14 amino acids long. For the CDR3, the DNA is TGTGCCAGCAACGGACAGGGGGCCGGGAATGAGCAGTTCTTC. Translation: CASNGQGAGNEQFF.

The CDR3 is CASSLGDNEQFF. The CDR3 DNA reads as TGTGCCAGCAGCCTCGGGGACAATGAGCAGTTCTTC. V gene TRBV2 combines with J gene TRBJ2-1; D is possibly TRBD2 (5 bases). This CDR3 spans 12 amino acids. Germline V CDR1 and CDR2: SNHLY, FYNNEI. V lost 6 bases and J 5 bases, leaving 8 bases between the germline ends.

This clone was seen once. The rearrangement joins TRBV11-3 to TRBJ2-2; the match to TRBD2 covers 13 bases. This CDR3 region has 20 residues. Germline V lookup: CDR1 SGHNT, CDR2 YENEEA. With V trimmed by 1 base and J by 5 bases, 13 bases remained unmatched. The CDR3 is CASSLGSLAGGSGATGELFF. Here the CDR3 DNA reads TGTGCCAGCAGCTTAGGTTCACTAGCGGGAGGGTCCGGAGCGACCGGGGAGCTGTTTTTT.

The V and J genes are TRBV2 and TRBJ2-5; tentatively, D is TRBD1 (6 bases). The CDR3 length is 16 residues. CDR1 is SNHLY and CDR2 is FYNNEI in the germline V gene. The V and J ends lost 5 bases and 0 bases respectively, with 16 bases between them. The CDR3 nucleotides read TGTGCCAGCAGTCCCGGGACACTTATGTACCAAGAGACCCAGTACTTC. Its protein product is CASSPGTLMYQETQYF.

The J gene is TRBJ2-1, the V gene TRBV7-9; D is undetermined. Germline V gene lookup returns CDR1 SEHNR and CDR2 FQNEAQ (reference sequence). The CDR3 is 16 amino acids. Trimming cost V 2 bases and J 0 bases, with 11 bases left between them. The CDR3 here is CASSLPTASSYNEQFF. DNA for the CDR3: TGTGCCAGCAGCTTACCCACGGCTAGCTCCTACAATGAGCAGTTCTTC.

This chain joins TRBV9 and TRBJ2-1; D gene uncertain. Trimming took 3 bases from V and 1 from J, leaving 5 bases between them. The CDR3 runs to 13 residues. Germline CDR1 SGDLS, CDR2 YYNGEE. DNA of the CDR3: TGTGCCAGCAGCGCCAGATCCTACAATGAGCAGTTCTTC. This translates into CASSARSYNEQFF.

The V gene is TRBV24-1, the J gene TRBJ2-3; 10 bases agree with TRBD2. This CDR3 spans 14 amino acids. Germline trimming cut 7 bases from V and 6 bases from J; bases unmatched to any gene: 6. Germline loops: CDR1 KGHDR, CDR2 SFDVKD. CDR3 protein: CATRERGGIDTQYF. Written as DNA, the CDR3 is TGTGCCACCAGGGAGCGGGGGGGCATCGATACGCAGTATTTT.

The chain combines TRBV7-3 with TRBJ2-1; D is perhaps TRBD1 (6 bases). Germline lookup yields CDR1 SGHTA and CDR2 FQGTGA. Between the trimmed V and J ends, which lost 5 bases and 5 bases, there was a span of 10 bases. CDR3 size: 13 residues. The CDR3 here is CASSPGQNNEQFF. Here the CDR3 DNA reads TGTGCCAGCAGCCCCGGACAGAACAATGAGCAGTTCTTC. Full variable domain (rest looked up from reference TRBV7-3 and TRBJ2-1): GAGVSQTPSNKVTEKGKYVELRCDPISGHTALYWYRQSLGQGPEFLIYFQGTGAADDSGLPNDRFFAVRPEGSVSTLKIQRTERGDSAVYLCASSPGQNNEQFFGPGTRLTVL.

The chain carries TRBV28 and TRBJ1-4; TRBD1 might be the D (5 bases). The V end lost 5 bases, the J end lost 4 bases, and 20 bases lay between the germline ends. The CDR3 extends over 17 amino acids. Germline assignment: CDR1 MDHEN and CDR2 SYDVKM. CDR3 nucleotide sequence: TGTGCCAGCAGTGCACTTTGGGGCACTCTAAGTAATGAAAAACTGTTTTTT. Translated: CASSALWGTLSNEKLFF.

The chain combines TRBV21-1 with TRBJ1-5; the table's D call, TRBD1, was not checked against the DNA. TRBV21-1 is given as a pseudogene. The CDR3 has 16 amino acids. As DNA, the CDR3 is TGTGCCAGCAGCTCAAGCGAAGGGGATAGCAATCAGCCCCAGCATTTT. The encoded protein is CASSSSEGDSNQPQHF.